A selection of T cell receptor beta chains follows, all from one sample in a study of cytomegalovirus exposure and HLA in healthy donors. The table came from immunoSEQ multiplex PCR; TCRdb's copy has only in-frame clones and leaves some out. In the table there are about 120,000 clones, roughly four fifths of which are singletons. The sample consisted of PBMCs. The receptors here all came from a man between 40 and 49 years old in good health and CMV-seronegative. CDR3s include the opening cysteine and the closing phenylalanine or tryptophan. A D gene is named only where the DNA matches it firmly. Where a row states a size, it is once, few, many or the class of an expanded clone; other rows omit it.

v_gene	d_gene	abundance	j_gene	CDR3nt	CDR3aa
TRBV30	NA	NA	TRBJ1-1	TGTGCCTGGAGTATCAACCCAGGGGCTGAAGCTTTCTTT	CAWSINPGAEAFF
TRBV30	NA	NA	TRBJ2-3	TGTGCCTGGAGTGTGGAAGGCCGGGCGCAGTATTTT	CAWSVEGRAQYF
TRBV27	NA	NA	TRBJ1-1	TGTGCCAGCAGTTTGACAGTTAACACTGAAGCTTTCTTT	CASSLTVNTEAFF
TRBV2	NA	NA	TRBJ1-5	TGTGCCAGCAGGCTGGGCCAGTGGTCCCAGCCCCAGCATTTT	CASRLGQWSQPQHF
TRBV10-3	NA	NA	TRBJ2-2	TGTGCCATCAGTGGAGGTTTCTCTCCCCGAGTCACCGGGGAGCTGTTTTTT	CAISGGFSPRVTGELFF
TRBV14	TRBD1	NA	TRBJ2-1	TGTGCCAGCAGCCAAGATTCCGGGACAGGCTGGTACAATGAGCAGTTCTTC	CASSQDSGTGWYNEQFF
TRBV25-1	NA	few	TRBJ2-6	TGTGCCAGCAGCGACCTCGCGGGATACTCTGGGGCCAACGGCCTGACTTTC	CASSDLAGYSGANGLTF
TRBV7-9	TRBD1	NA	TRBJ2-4	TGTGCCAGCAGCTTAGGGACAGGAAACATTCAGTACTTC	CASSLGTGNIQYF
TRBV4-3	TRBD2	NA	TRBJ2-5	TGCGCCAGCAGCCAAAGGACTAGCGGGGGAGCGTACCAAGAGACCCAGTACTTC	CASSQRTSGGAYQETQYF
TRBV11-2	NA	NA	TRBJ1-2	TGTGCCAGCAGCTTCGACAGGAACTATGGCTACACCTTC	CASSFDRNYGYTF
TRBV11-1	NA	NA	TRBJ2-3	TGTGCCAGCAGCGATATTCCCGGGGCAGATACGCAGTATTTT	CASSDIPGADTQYF
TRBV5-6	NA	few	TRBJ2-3	TGTGCCAGCAGCTCCTGGACAGTTAGCACAGATACGCAGTATTTT	CASSSWTVSTDTQYF
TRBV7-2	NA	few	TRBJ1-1	TGTGCCAGCAGTTCCCGCACAGCGGTTTACACTGAAGCTTTCTTT	CASSSRTAVYTEAFF
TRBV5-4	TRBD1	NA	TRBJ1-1	TGTGCCAGCAGCTTTACAGGGGGCCCGAGCGCTTTCTTT	CASSFTGGPSAFF
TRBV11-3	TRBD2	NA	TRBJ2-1	TGTGCCAGCAGTTCTACAGCGGGAGGGCTGCACAATGAGCAGTTCTTC	CASSSTAGGLHNEQFF
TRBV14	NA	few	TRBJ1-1	TGTGCCAGCAGCCCATACCGGGTTTCGAACACTGAAGCTTTCTTT	CASSPYRVSNTEAFF
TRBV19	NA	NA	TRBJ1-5	TGTGCCAGTACTGCCGGACACTCCAATCAGCCCCAGCATTTT	CASTAGHSNQPQHF